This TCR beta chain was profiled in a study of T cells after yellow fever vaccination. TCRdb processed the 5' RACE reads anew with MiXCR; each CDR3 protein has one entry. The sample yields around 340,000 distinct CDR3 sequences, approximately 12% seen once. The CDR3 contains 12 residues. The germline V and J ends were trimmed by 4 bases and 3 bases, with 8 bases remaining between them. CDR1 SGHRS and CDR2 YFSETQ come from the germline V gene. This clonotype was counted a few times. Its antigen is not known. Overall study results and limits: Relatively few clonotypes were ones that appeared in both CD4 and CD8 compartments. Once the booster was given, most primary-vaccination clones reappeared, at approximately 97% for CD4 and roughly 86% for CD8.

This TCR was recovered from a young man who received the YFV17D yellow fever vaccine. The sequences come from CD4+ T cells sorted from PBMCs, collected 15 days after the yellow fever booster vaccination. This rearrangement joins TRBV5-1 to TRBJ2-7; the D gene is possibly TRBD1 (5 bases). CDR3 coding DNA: TGCGCCAGCAGCGTTCAGGGCTACGAGCAGTACTTC. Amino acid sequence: CASSVQGYEQYF.